Below are 20 T cell receptor beta chains sequenced from a single sample in a study of T cells in women clearing cervical HPV infection. The method was immunoSEQ multiplex PCR; TCRdb's version includes in-frame clones alone and lacks a portion of them. This sample lists 20,000 to 25,000 clones; its ten largest clones have approximately 2.6%. Material: blood buffy coat. These receptor sequences come from a woman aged 18 to 75 with a cervical HPV16 infection that either progressed to CIN3+ or cleared (not recorded which).

A note on this clone: From the germline J gene comes the end of the CDR3, since the read stops 3 residues before it. The rearrangement links TRBV6-4 to TRBJ1-1; no clear D. Germline CDR1 reads MRHNA; CDR2 reads SNTAGT. The length of the CDR3 is 13 residues. Trimming left V 3 bases short and J 7 bases short, with 12 bases between. This CDR3 reads CASSERVGREAFF. Incomplete CDR3 DNA: TGTGCCAGCAGTGAAAGGGTCGGCCGTGAA.

As regards this clone: Coverage ceases 3 residues before the CDR3 finishes, and the germline J gene fills in the end. The gene calls are TRBV10-3 and TRBJ2-1; TRBD2 aligns across 13 bases. Germline assignment: CDR1 ENHRY and CDR2 SYGVKD. Unmatched junction bases numbered 7, after V lost 10 bases and J lost 7 bases. The CDR3 is 14 amino acids. The CDR3 protein is CATGLAGVGNEQFF. CDR3 DNA (partial): TGTGCCACCGGACTAGCGGGAGTGGGGAATGAG.

With regard to this clone: Read coverage stops 3 residues before the CDR3 terminus; the germline J gene supplies the remainder. The chain links TRBV11-2 to TRBJ2-5; 8 bases map to TRBD2. This CDR3 region has 15 residues. The junction had 7 bases not matched to a gene; V was cut back by 3 bases and J by 4 bases. The germline V gene encodes CDR1 SGHAT and CDR2 FQNNGV. CDR3 bases read: TGTGCCAGCAGCTTTTACGGGGGGGCAAGAGAGACC. Encoded protein: CASSFYGGARET. The CDR3 in its entirety is CASSFYGGARETQYF.

Remarks on this clone: The CDR3 extends 3 residues past the end of the read, so its final part is completed from the germline J gene. The rearrangement links TRBV7-3 to TRBJ2-1; 7 bases are shared with TRBD1. Germline V gene lookup returns CDR1 SGHTA and CDR2 FQGTGA. The CDR3 consists of 15 residues. J was trimmed by 5 bases and V by 5 bases; bases with no gene match: 9. This chain's CDR3 is CASSELAGGNNEQFF. The DNA read from the CDR3 is TGTGCCAGCAGCGAGCTGGCAGGGGGAAACAATGAG. The complete variable domain, with remaining parts taken from reference TRBV7-3 and TRBJ2-1, reads GAGVSQTPSNKVTEKGKYVELRCDPISGHTALYWYRQSLGQGPEFLIYFQGTGAADDSGLPNDRFFAVRPEGSVSTLKIQRTERGDSAVYLCASSELAGGNNEQFFGPGTRLTVL.

As concerns this clone: Read sequence stops 3 residues before the CDR3 end, and the germline J gene provides the missing end. This chain joins TRBV6-2 or TRBV6-3 and TRBJ2-7, with TRBD1 matching 7 bases. The CDR3 has 13 amino acids. Germline V gives CDR1 MNHEY, CDR2 SVGEGT. With V trimmed by 4 bases and J by 5 bases, 5 bases remained unmatched. This chain's CDR3 is CASSWDRRDEQYF. The part of the CDR3 DNA that was read is TGTGCCAGCAGTTGGGACAGACGGGACGAG.

About this clone itself: Read coverage stops 3 residues before the CDR3 terminus; the germline J gene supplies the remainder. V gene TRBV30 combines with J gene TRBJ2-1, with D uncertain. Germline V gene sequence: CDR1 GTSNPN, CDR2 SVGIG (reference sequence). This CDR3 region has 10 residues. Trimming removed 3 bases at V and 8 bases at J, with 5 bases between. The CDR3 DNA, read in part, is TGTGCCTGGAGCTTCGATGAG. Its translation: CAWSFDE. The full CDR3 protein is CAWSFDEQFF.

Comments on this clone: The read ends 3 residues early relative to the CDR3; the germline J gene fills the gap. J is TRBJ1-4 and V is TRBV2, with TRBD1 matching 7 bases. The CDR3 length is 14 residues. Germline CDR1 SNHLY, CDR2 FYNNEI. CDR3 sequence: CASFEGQNNSPLFF. The sequenced part of the CDR3 DNA is TGTGCCAGCTTTGAGGGACAGAATAATTCACCA.

CDR3 DNA (partial): TGTGCCAGCAGCTCGAGAGACAGGGCGGGAGATACG. As protein: CASSSRDRAGDT. The whole CDR3 protein is CASSSRDRAGDTQYF. The chain couples TRBV13 to TRBJ2-3; 7 bases are shared with TRBD1. The sequence runs out 3 residues before the end of the CDR3; the remainder is reconstructed from the germline J gene. This CDR3 comprises 15 residues. V lost 4 bases and J lost 5; bases outside the gene matches: 9. Germline V gene lookup returns CDR1 PRHDT and CDR2 FYEKMQ (reference sequence).

CDR3 DNA, as far as it was read: TGTGCCAGCAGTCCCATAAGTGAGTCGGAAAGGGCCTTCTATGGC. This sequence encodes CASSPISESERAFYG. The whole CDR3 sequence reads CASSPISESERAFYGYTF. V is TRBV14 and J is TRBJ1-2; D is unresolved. The read falls 3 residues short of the CDR3 end, and the missing part is taken from the germline J gene. The V end was cut by 6 bases, the J end by 4 bases, with 27 bases between. CDR3 size: 18 residues. CDR1 is SGHDN and CDR2 is FVKESK in the germline V gene.

The CDR3 DNA, read in part, is TGTGCCATCAGTGAGTCAGGGAATCAGCCC. This translates into CAISESGNQP. The whole CDR3 sequence is CAISESGNQPQHF. The chain couples TRBV10-3 to TRBJ1-5; D is uncertain. The read gets to within 3 residues of the CDR3 end, and the germline J gene fills in the rest. The CDR3 length is 13 residues. In germline, CDR1 is ENHRY, CDR2 SYGVKD. The V and J ends lost 0 bases and 4 bases respectively, with 4 bases between them.

With regard to this clone: The sequenced fragment ends 3 residues before the CDR3 boundary, so the rest is inferred from the germline J gene. The chain links TRBV5-5 to TRBJ2-7, with a weak D call TRBD2 (5 bases). The V gene's germline CDR1 is SGHKS and CDR2 YYEKEE (reference sequence). The CDR3 length is 14 residues. V was cut by 2 bases and J by 5 bases, with 14 bases left in between. CDR3 DNA, as far as it was read: TGTGCCAGCAGCTTAGTTCACCGGGGAAACGAG. It yields the protein CASSLVHRGNE. The full CDR3 sequence reads CASSLVHRGNEQYF.

For this clone: The CDR3 is cut off 3 residues early in the read; its end comes from the germline J gene. The rearrangement links TRBV13 to TRBJ2-1; no definite D call. Germline CDR1 and CDR2: PRHDT and FYEKMQ (reference sequence). This CDR3 region has 14 residues. V lost 5 bases and J lost 2, with 10 bases in between. The DNA read from the CDR3 is TGTGCCAGCAGCGAGCGTAGGCCCTACAATGAG. Protein product: CASSERRPYNE. The whole CDR3 is CASSERRPYNEQFF.

Of note for this clone: Read data end 3 residues before the CDR3 end; the end is taken from the germline J gene. This chain links TRBV19 with TRBJ2-7; 7 bases match TRBD1. The germline CDR1 and CDR2 sequences are LNHDA and SQIVND (reference sequence). With 4 bases clipped from V and 3 bases from J, the junction kept 9 bases outside the gene matches. This CDR3 region has 15 residues. The DNA read from the CDR3 is TGTGCCAGTAGTACCCCGCCAGGGGGAAACTACGAG. As protein: CASSTPPGGNYE. The entire CDR3 sequence reads CASSTPPGGNYEQYF.

A word on this clone: The read gets to within 3 residues of the CDR3 end, and the germline J gene fills in the rest. This chain links TRBV28 with TRBJ2-7, with 7 bases that match TRBD2. CDR1 and CDR2 (germline): MDHEN, SYDVKM. CDR3 size: 15 residues. The V segment lost 3 bases and the J segment 3 bases; nucleotides outside the gene matches: 8. Incomplete CDR3 DNA: TGTGCCAGCAGTTTCAGCGCTAGCGGAAACTACGAG. Amino acids: CASSFSASGNYE. The entire CDR3 is CASSFSASGNYEQYF.

CDR3 loop: CASSGGGWLADNNEQFF. CDR3 DNA, as far as it was read: TGCGCCAGCAGCGGGGGGGGTTGGCTAGCGGACAACAATGAG. The V call is TRBV5-1, the J call TRBJ2-1; the match to TRBD2 covers 7 bases. The read finishes 3 residues shy of the CDR3 end, and the germline J gene is used to complete it. Trimming removed 4 bases from V and 5 bases from J; junction bases left unmatched: 15. The V gene's germline CDR1 is SGHRS and CDR2 YFSETQ. The CDR3 loop spans 17 amino acids.

As to this clone: With the read ending 3 residues before the CDR3 end, the germline J gene is used to fill in that end. The rearrangement joins TRBV5-8 to TRBJ2-6, with a tentative D call TRBD1 (5 bases). The CDR3 totals 15 residues. Trimming stripped 0 bases from V and 4 bases from J, with 8 bases between. Germline CDR1 and CDR2: SGHTS and YDEGEE. The CDR3 bases that were read are TGTGCCAGCAGCTTGGACAGGTCCGGGGCCAACGTC. Residues: CASSLDRSGANV. The full CDR3 protein reads CASSLDRSGANVLTF.

Concerning this clone itself: The DNA ends 3 residues before the CDR3 does, and the rest of the CDR3 is filled in from the germline J gene. The chain is built from TRBV7-9 and TRBJ2-4, with TRBD1 identical over 7 bases. The germline V gene encodes CDR1 SEHNR and CDR2 FQNEAQ (reference sequence). The V gene end was trimmed by 5 bases and the J gene end by 6 bases; junction bases not matched to a gene: 10. The CDR3 has 15 amino acids. CDR3 residues: CASSIERGLLNIQYF. The covered CDR3 bases are TGTGCCAGCAGCATAGAAAGGGGGCTCTTAAACATT.

Comments on this clone: The CDR3 goes on 3 residues after the read ends, and that part is filled in from the germline J gene. The chain couples TRBV23-1 to TRBJ2-3; the D is unclear. TRBV23-1 qualifies as an ORF whose function is uncertain. CDR3 size: 15 residues. CDR3 DNA (partial): TGCGCCAGCAGTCGTGTAGGGCTATTCAATCAGCCG. The encoded protein is CASSRVGLFNQP. The entire CDR3 reads CASSRVGLFNQPQYF.

Details on this clone: The read terminates 3 residues before the CDR3 end, so the remaining end is supplied by the germline J gene. The chain links TRBV20-1 to TRBJ2-5; a weak D match, TRBD2 (5 bases). The CDR3 contains 15 residues. V gave up 0 bases and J gave up 5 bases, with 16 bases separating them. Germline values: CDR1 DFQATT, CDR2 SNEGSKA (reference sequence). CDR3 sequence: CSARDLGTSVETQYF. The CDR3 DNA, read in part, is TGCAGTGCTAGAGACCTTGGCACTAGTGTGGAGACC.

Incomplete CDR3 DNA: TGCGCCAGCAGTCAGGACAGGGGTCTCTCCTACGAG. It specifies CASSQDRGLSYE. The whole CDR3 sequence reads CASSQDRGLSYEQYF. The chain uses TRBV5-1 and TRBJ2-7; 9 bases align to TRBD1. The read ends 3 residues shy of where the CDR3 ends; the end is completed using the germline J gene. Germline V gene lookup returns CDR1 SGHRS and CDR2 YFSETQ. The CDR3 has 15 residues. V shed 5 bases and J 0 bases; nucleotides not matched to a gene: 6.